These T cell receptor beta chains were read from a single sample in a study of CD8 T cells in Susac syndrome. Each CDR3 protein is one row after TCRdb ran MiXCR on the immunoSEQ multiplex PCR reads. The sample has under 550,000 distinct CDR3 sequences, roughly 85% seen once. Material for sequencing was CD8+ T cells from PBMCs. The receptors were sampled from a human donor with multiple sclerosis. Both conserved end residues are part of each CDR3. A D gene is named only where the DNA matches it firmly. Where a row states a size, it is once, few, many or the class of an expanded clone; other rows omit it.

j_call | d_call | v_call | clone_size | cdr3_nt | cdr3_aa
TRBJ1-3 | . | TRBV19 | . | TGTGCCACCTCCCCATCTGGAAACACCATATATTTT | CATSPSGNTIYF
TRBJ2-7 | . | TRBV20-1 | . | TGCAGTGCTAGTATGAGGGATAGCTCCTACGAGCAGTACTTC | CSASMRDSSYEQYF
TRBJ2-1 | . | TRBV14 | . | TGTGCCAGCAGCCAAGGTACCGGGACCGAGCAGTTCTTC | CASSQGTGTEQFF
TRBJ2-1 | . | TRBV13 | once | TGTGCCAGCAGCTTTGCTACCGGGGGCTCCAATGAGCAGTTCTTC | CASSFATGGSNEQFF
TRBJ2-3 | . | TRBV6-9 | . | TGTGCCAGCAGTTATACGGGTTGGACTAGCACAGATACGCAGTATTTT | CASSYTGWTSTDTQYF
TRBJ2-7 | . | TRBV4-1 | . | TGCGCCAGCAGCCACCCCCTGGACCACGGGTCCTACGAGCAGTACTTC | CASSHPLDHGSYEQYF
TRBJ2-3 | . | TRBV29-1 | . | TGCAGCGTTGGGGCCGGGACAGATACGCAGTATTTT | CSVGAGTDTQYF
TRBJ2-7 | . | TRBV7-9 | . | TGTGCCAGCAGCTTAGTACCTGGGGTTGTACCCTACGAGCAGTACTTC | CASSLVPGVVPYEQYF
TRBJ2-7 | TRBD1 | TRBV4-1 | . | TGCGCCAGCAGCCAAGTCGGGCAGGGGGACGAGCAGTACTTC | CASSQVGQGDEQYF
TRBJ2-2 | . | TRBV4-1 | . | TGCGCCAGCAGCCACCCCACCGGGGAGCTGTTTTTT | CASSHPTGELFF
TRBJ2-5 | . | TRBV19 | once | TGTGCCAGTAGTTTGGGTTTTGGACTGGAGACCCAGTACTTC | CASSLGFGLETQYF
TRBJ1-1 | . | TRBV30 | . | TGTGCCTGGGGCCTGAGCACTGAAGCTTTCTTT | CAWGLSTEAFF
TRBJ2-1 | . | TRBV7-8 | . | TGTGCCAGCAGCTTGGTGGATTATGAGCAGTTCTTC | CASSLVDYEQFF
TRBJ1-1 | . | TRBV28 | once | TGTGCCAGCAGTTTGAGGATCGGGGCTGGAACTGAAGCTTTCTTT | CASSLRIGAGTEAFF
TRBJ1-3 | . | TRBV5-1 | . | TGCGCCAGCAGCTTGGGCCAAGGCGGAGACACCATATATTTT | CASSLGQGGDTIYF
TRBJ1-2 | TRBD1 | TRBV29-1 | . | TGCAGCGTGGCCCAGGGGGAGTGGTATGGCTACACCTTC | CSVAQGEWYGYTF
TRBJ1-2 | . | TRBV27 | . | TGTGCCAGCAGTTGGGGGGGCGGCGGCTATGGCTACACCTTC | CASSWGGGGYGYTF
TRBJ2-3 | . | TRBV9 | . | TGTGCCAACACGGGAAACCTCACCCGGCCCGGGACGGCGACCACAGATACGCAGTATTTT | CANTGNLTRPGTATTDTQYF
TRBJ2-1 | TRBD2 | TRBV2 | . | TGTGCCAGCAGTGATCTAGCGGGGGCGCGGACAACCCTGAGCTCCTACAATGAGCAGTTCTTC | CASSDLAGARTTLSSYNEQFF
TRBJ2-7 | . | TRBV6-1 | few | TGTGCCAGCAGGGACAGATCCTACGAGCAGTACTTC | CASRDRSYEQYF
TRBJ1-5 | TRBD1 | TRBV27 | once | TGTGCCAGCAGTTTAAGTGGGACAGGGTACAATCAGCCCCAGCATTTT | CASSLSGTGYNQPQHF
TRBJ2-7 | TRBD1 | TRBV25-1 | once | TGTGCCAGCAGTGACCCCGCAGGGGGCACCTACGAGCAGTACTTC | CASSDPAGGTYEQYF
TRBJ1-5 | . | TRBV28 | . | TGTGCCAGCAGTGGAGACGGTTTGGGGATCGGGGGAAATCAGCCCCAGCATTTT | CASSGDGLGIGGNQPQHF
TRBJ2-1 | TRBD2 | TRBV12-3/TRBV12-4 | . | TGTGCCAGCAGAGGCGGGAGCGGTTACAATGAGCAGTTCTTC | CASRGGSGYNEQFF
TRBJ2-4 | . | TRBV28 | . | TGTGCCAGCAGTGCCAGGCAGACGGTGTTGGCCAAAAACATTCAGTACTTC | CASSARQTVLAKNIQYF
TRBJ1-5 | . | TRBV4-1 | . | TGCGCCAGCAGCCAAGAGGCTGGACAGCCCCAGCATTTT | CASSQEAGQPQHF
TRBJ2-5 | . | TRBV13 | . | TGTGCCAGCAGCCTAATAGGACCGCGAGAGACCCAGTACTTC | CASSLIGPRETQYF
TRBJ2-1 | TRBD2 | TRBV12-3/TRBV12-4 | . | TGTGCCAGCAGGAGTAGCGGGTCAACCGGGGATGAGCAGTTCTTC | CASRSSGSTGDEQFF
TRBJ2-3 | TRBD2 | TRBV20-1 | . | TGCAGTGGCCTCGGGCGAGCGGGGGGAACCCTACGCACAGATACGCAGTATTTT | CSGLGRAGGTLRTDTQYF
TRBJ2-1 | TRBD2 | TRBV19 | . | TGTGCCAGTAGCATCGGGACTAGCGGGGTTAATGAGCAGTTCTTC | CASSIGTSGVNEQFF
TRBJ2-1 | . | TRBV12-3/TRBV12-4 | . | TGTGCCAGCAGCCTCCTGACAGATTACAATGAGCAGTTCTTC | CASSLLTDYNEQFF
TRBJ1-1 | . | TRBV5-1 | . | TGCGCCAGCAGCCAAGGACAGAGTATGAACACTGAAGCTTTCTTT | CASSQGQSMNTEAFF
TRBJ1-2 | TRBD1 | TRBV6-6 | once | TGTGCCAGCAGTCCGGGACAGCTACTGGGCTACACCTTC | CASSPGQLLGYTF
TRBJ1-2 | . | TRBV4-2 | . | TGTGCCAGCAGCCAAGCACAGGCGGAAGGCTACACCTTC | CASSQAQAEGYTF
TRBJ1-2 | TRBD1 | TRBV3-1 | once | TGTGCCAGCAGCCAAGAAGGGACAGCCTATGTCTATGGCTACACCTTC | CASSQEGTAYVYGYTF
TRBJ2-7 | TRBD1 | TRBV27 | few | TGTGCCAGCCGATGGACAGGCAGCTACGAGCAGTACTTC | CASRWTGSYEQYF
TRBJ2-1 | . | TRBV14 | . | TGTGCCAGCAGCCAGTATAGCCGGGACTTCGGAAACAATGAGCAGTTCTTC | CASSQYSRDFGNNEQFF
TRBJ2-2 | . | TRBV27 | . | TGTGCCAGTGGGAGGTTCGGCGACACCGGGGAGCTGTTTTTT | CASGRFGDTGELFF
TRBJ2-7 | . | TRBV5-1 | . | TGCGCCAGCAGCCCGGGCCATCTCCCCTACGAGCAGTACTTC | CASSPGHLPYEQYF
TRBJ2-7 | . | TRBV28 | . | TGTGCCAGCAGTTGGGGACTCTACGAGCAGTACTTC | CASSWGLYEQYF
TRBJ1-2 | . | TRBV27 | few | TGTGCCAGCAGAAAACAGGAATACTATGGCTACACCTTC | CASRKQEYYGYTF
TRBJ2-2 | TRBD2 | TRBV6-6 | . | TGTGCCAGCAGAAGGGGACTAGCGGGCGCCGGGGAGCTGTCTTTT | CASRRGLAGAGELSF
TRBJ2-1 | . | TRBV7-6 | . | TGTGCCAGCAGCGCCTGGGGAATAGCGGCTGAGCAGTTCTTC | CASSAWGIAAEQFF
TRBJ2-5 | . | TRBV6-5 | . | TGTGCCAGCAGTTACTTTATTGAGACAGTGGAGACCCAGTACTTC | CASSYFIETVETQYF
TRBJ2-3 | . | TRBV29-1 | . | TGCAGCGTCAGCACAGATACGCAGTATTTT | CSVSTDTQYF
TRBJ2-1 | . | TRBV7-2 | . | TGTGCCAGCAGCTTGTCCAGGGAGTCCTACAATGAGCAGTTCTTC | CASSLSRESYNEQFF
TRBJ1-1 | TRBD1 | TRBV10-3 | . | TGTGCCATCAGTGAAACTGAGGGGGCTAGCACTGAAGCTTTCTTT | CAISETEGASTEAFF
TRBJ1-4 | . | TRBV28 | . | TGTGCCAGCAGTTATCAACAGACCCTTGAAAAACTGTTTTTT | CASSYQQTLEKLFF
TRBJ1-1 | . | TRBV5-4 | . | TGTGCCAGCAGCTCACCTTCTGAAGCTTTCTTT | CASSSPSEAFF
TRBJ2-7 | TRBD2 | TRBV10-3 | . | TGTGCCATCGGTATCAGGGAGGGCGGCTACGAGCAGTACTTC | CAIGIREGGYEQYF
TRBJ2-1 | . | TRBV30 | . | TGTGCCTGGAGTCCCGTCAGTTTTAATGAGCAGTTCTTC | CAWSPVSFNEQFF
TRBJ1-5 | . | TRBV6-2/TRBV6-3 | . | TGTGCCAGCAGTTACTCGACTGGCACTTATAGCAATCAGCCCCAGCATTTT | CASSYSTGTYSNQPQHF
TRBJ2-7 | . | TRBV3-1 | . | TGTGCCAGCAGCCAAGAAGGCAGGGTTGGGCAGTACTTC | CASSQEGRVGQYF
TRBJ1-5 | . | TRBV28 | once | TGTGCCAGCAGTTTACTCGTCAGGGTTAGCAATCAGCCCCAGCATTTT | CASSLLVRVSNQPQHF
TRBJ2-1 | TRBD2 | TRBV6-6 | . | TGTGCCAGCAGTTATCCGGGACTAGCGGGGGTTGAGCAGTTCTTC | CASSYPGLAGVEQFF
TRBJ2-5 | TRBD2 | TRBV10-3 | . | TGTGCCATCAGTGAGTCGTCCAGCGGGAAAATGGAAGAGACCCAGTACTTC | CAISESSSGKMEETQYF
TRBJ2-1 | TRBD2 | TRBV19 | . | TGTGCCAGTAGTACCATTCCGGGGACTAGCGGGGGGGGCCGTGTGCAGTTCTTC | CASSTIPGTSGGGRVQFF
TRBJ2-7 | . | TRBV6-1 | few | TGTGCCAGCAGTGAAGGCAATTGGCAGGGATACGAGCAGTACTTC | CASSEGNWQGYEQYF
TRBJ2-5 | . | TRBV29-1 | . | TGCAGCGTTGAACCAGGGTCGTACCAAGAGACCCAGTACTTC | CSVEPGSYQETQYF